This T cell receptor beta chain was sequenced for a study of cytomegalovirus exposure and HLA in healthy donors (dated by TCRdb to about 2017). Looking at the study overall: In an earlier analysis of approximately 640 of the donors, about 270 Gb of sequence data and roughly 100 million unique TCR beta sequences from about 179 million T cells were reported. Roughly 300 gigabases of sequencing data and about 92 million unique TCR sequences made up an early release that covered some 640 HLA-typed donors. Of the 350 to 450 genotyped donors, approximately 82% fell in the genetic ancestry cluster associated with self-reported Caucasian donors. The aim of the study was to test whether cataloging public T cell receptors could identify signatures of past pathogen exposure. The study profiled the T cell repertoires of more than 500 subjects by immunosequencing and related them to cytomegalovirus serostatus. Besides the first cohort of 666 subjects, a separate validation cohort made up of roughly 120 different subjects was used. The study combined high-throughput TCR immunosequencing, statistical association of individual TCRs with disease status, and machine learning to predict cytomegalovirus infection status. A later analysis re-examined previously published TCR beta repertoires from hundreds of donors and added high-resolution HLA genotyping to investigate patterns of TCR occurrence. Rather than using new phenotypic data, the later analysis identified candidate immune exposures from TCR beta sequences and from how often those sequences occurred across donors. To decide whether each TCR beta V gene segment behaved as functional or pseudogenic, an earlier analysis of some 600 of the donors relied on high-throughput TCR beta sequencing. Donor age, sex, ethnicity and CMV serostatus were compiled together with the repertoire data. In a later genetic analysis, genome-wide SNP genotypes for about three fifths of the 666 donors were used, and that subset was treated as a discovery cohort. All discovery cohort repertoires had been generated on a single sequencing platform. HLA typing included class I and class II loci at four-digit resolution. Typing coverage varied by locus: roughly 629-630 donors for A, B, C, DRB1 and DQB1; some 520 for DQA1; approximately 610 for DPA1; roughly 450 for DPB1. Several DR-DQ haplotypes were handled as single units for association and clustering, since linkage in the cohort was strong. Among 398 genotyped donors of the cohort, an average of approximately 230,000 unique TCR beta nucleotide sequences were sequenced per donor, about a sixth of them non-productive.

The cohort comprised fewer than 700 healthy bone marrow donors. At the time of sampling, all cohort members were nominally healthy, though unrecorded immune exposures were likely present. The donor tested CMV seronegative and was one of the 352 seronegative cohort members. Every donor gave a peripheral blood sample, and the peripheral blood mononuclear cells from that sample were used for TCR beta sequencing. The Qiagen DNeasy Blood Extraction Kit was used to extract genomic DNA from the blood cell samples. The library was obtained by the immunoSEQ multiplex PCR assay. For the multiplex PCR, a mixture combining 60 forward primers for TCR Vbeta segments and 13 reverse primers for TCR Jbeta segments was used. The CDR3 region of rearranged TCR beta genes was amplified from genomic DNA with a multiplex PCR assay. On the Illumina HiSeq System, the amplified TCR beta libraries were sequenced as 87-base-pair reads. Regarding the original processing steps: Across the 640 or so repertoires, a later analysis counted around 80 million unique TCR beta chains, 9.5 million to 13 million of which were shared by at least two donors. Raw reads were error-corrected and collapsed into unique sequences by a nearest-neighbor algorithm in which closely related sequences were merged to remove PCR and sequencing errors. V, D and J gene segments were assigned by aligning CDR3 sequences to IMGT reference sequences. For a sequence to be retained, at least a six-nucleotide match to both a V gene segment and a J gene segment was required. Rearrangements were classified as productive when the CDR3 lacked stop codons and remained in frame with V and J, and all other rearrangements were classified as non-productive. Following IMGT convention, CDR3 was defined as the stretch from the second conserved V-encoded cysteine to the conserved J-encoded phenylalanine. The earlier analysis of fewer than 700 of the donors excluded sequences that lacked an unambiguous match to a single V gene segment. An earlier analysis of fewer than 750 of the donors called V segments functional above 56.7% productive rearrangements and segregating when the between-donor standard deviation exceeded 5%. A statistical classification framework was built for diagnosing cytomegalovirus status from the catalog of TCR beta chain sequences. A later analysis assigned V and J genes by comparing TCR nucleotide sequences with IMGT/GENE-DB human TR gene sequences. In a later analysis, CDR3 sequences and most-parsimonious VDJ recombination scenarios were assigned using the TCRdist pipeline. A later analysis defined each TCR beta chain by its CDR3 amino acid sequence plus V-gene family, and excluded reads lacking a unique V-gene family. As a way to deal with suspected cross-contamination and a sequencing artifact, a later analysis dropped 592 nucleotide sequences that were highly shared and had low generation probability. A later analysis calculated a clonal expansion index for each public chain from normalized within-repertoire ranks of inferred template counts. A later analysis computed generation probabilities with a VDJ recombination model fitted to out-of-frame rearrangements, and checked the results against IGoR. Hypergeometric tests were used in a later analysis to score TCR-TCR, TCR-HLA and TCR-CMV co-occurrence, with a repertoire-size bias correction applied to the TCR pairs. A later analysis estimated false discovery rates by permuting HLA or CMV assignments 20 times. In a later analysis, co-occurring TCRs were grouped using DBSCAN, with TCRdist sequence similarity added in when clustering inside HLA-allele-positive subsets. Repertoires with fewer than 30,000 or more than 120,000 public chains, plus five repertoires with anomalous nucleotide sharing, were excluded from co-occurrence clustering. The table was pulled from immuneACCESS by TCRdb, which kept in-frame rearrangements only. Such tables lose some clones; where checked, under half of the loss comes from unresolved V genes, and the rest has no known cause. The V and J calls and clone size were taken over from that table, and D and trimming were inferred from the DNA. The sample table records about 160,000 clones; 80% to 85% of these occur just once. Roughly 0.38% of the sample is in the top ten clones.

From a lookup of the germline V gene (reference sequence), CDR1 and CDR2 are MNHNY and SVGAGI. Including the terminal cysteine and phenylalanine, the CDR3 comprises 16 residues. CDR3 DNA is the only sequence kept; it has 48 bases, read in frame from the first base. Trimming leaves V shorter by 0 bases and J shorter by 1 base, with the junction holding 4 bases beyond the gene matches. What the study reported, not specific to this receptor: A few of the identified cytomegalovirus-associated TCR beta chains were confirmed in vitro to be specific for cytomegalovirus antigens. Sequencing depth was assumed to be roughly uniform across donors in the presence/absence analyses, though that assumption may not hold. A later analysis found that TCR association rates varied across HLA loci, with DRB1 alleles showing the most associated TCRs and HLA-C alleles the fewest. In a later analysis, several top co-occurrence clusters were reported to appear linked to parvovirus B19, influenza, CMV and Epstein-Barr virus. Most TCR sequences were observed very rarely across donors, whereas some public TCRs were present in many individuals. A later analysis found that HLA-associated TCR beta chains were more clonally expanded and had lower generation probabilities than equally common non-associated chains. An earlier analysis of approximately 590 of the donors showed that most TCR beta V segments appeared in productive rearrangements either about 87% or about 30% of the time, which broadly matched IMGT annotations. At a false discovery rate of 0.05, a later analysis linked 16,000 or so TCR beta sequences to specific HLA alleles. The authors suggested that the approach could potentially be extended to other disease states and immunological phenotypes. A cluster of highly shared sequence variants was judged likely to represent a technical artifact of the sequencing pipeline. The study gave a list of more than 150 TCR beta chains associated with cytomegalovirus. Linkage disequilibrium might explain the correlated functional status among segregating V segments, but an unknown experimental factor could not be excluded. Because counts were too low, under 20 rarely observed V segments, including chromosome 9 orphons, were left out of the earlier analysis of approximately 580 of the donors. Immune exposure information for the cohort was limited to CMV serostatus. The 87-base-pair reads could not distinguish some IMGT-functional V segments, including TRBV6-2 and TRBV6-3, so those segments were excluded. Because HLA typing was missing for some donors at each locus, association tests included only the typed subset. This cohort had only TCR beta chains sequenced, and the lack of alpha or paired-chain data limited which features could be detected. In a later genetic analysis, a missense DCLRE1C variant was associated with V-gene and J-gene trimming of TCR beta chains, and the association was replicated in an independent cohort. According to a later genetic analysis, donors in an Asian-associated ancestry cluster had fewer N-insertions in productive TCRs than the approximately 710-donor mean. Strong co-occurrence of HLA alleles, especially DR and DQ, made assigning TCR associations to individual alleles difficult. In a later analysis, most CMV-associated TCR beta chains were found to appear HLA-restricted, with HLA associations seemingly driven largely by CMV exposure. A further reported finding was that TCR beta sequences accurately predicted the HLA-A and HLA-B alleles for most subjects in the first cohort. In both the original and validation cohorts, the classifier was reported to diagnose cytomegalovirus status with high specificity and sensitivity.

Comment on this clone: Its cognate antigen has yet to be identified. Base-call qualities are not available, and no considerably larger clone is one nucleotide away.

The sequence links TRBV6-6 to TRBJ2-7, with TRBD2 matching 9 junction bases. The sample was PBMCs. This TCR came from a boy aged 2 to 9 in good health and CMV-seronegative. The base sequence is TGTGCCAGCAGTTACTCGGCTAGCGGGACGTCCTACGAGCAGTACTTC. Its coded protein is CASSYSASGTSYEQYF.